Detailed here is one T cell receptor (beta chain). This clone was counted a single time. Its antigen is still unknown. No qualities accompany the bases; no much larger clone lies one base away. This specimen comes from a study of T cells in tuberculosis (dated by TCRdb to the late 2010s). For the wider study: In the study, CD1B tetramers and high-throughput TCR immunosequencing were combined to characterize T cells specific for the mycobacterial lipid antigen glucose monomycolate (GMM). A South African clinical cohort compared IGRA-negative adolescents, IGRA-positive adolescents with latent tuberculosis and adults with active tuberculosis, around 10 per group.

The paper's findings and limits, for the study overall: The smaller NN-distances in active tuberculosis patients were driven in part by shorter CDR3-alpha lengths, while the difference seen for TCR-beta was not statistically significant. Clinical samples were chosen by availability of cryopreserved specimens, and active tuberculosis cases were adults while controls were adolescents. Compared with IGRA-negative controls, TCR-alpha repertoires from active tuberculosis had smaller mean NN-distances to GMM-specific TCRs, which suggests that these TCRs underwent clonal expansion. Using GEM motif frequencies, a classifier achieved approximately 73% accuracy, whereas a classifier built on the diverse GMM-specific repertoire got to nearly 90% accuracy (AUROC approximately 0.93).

At study entry, a tuberculin skin test and the QuantiFERON-TB GOLD In-Tube IGRA were used to screen adolescents for latent tuberculosis infection. Immunosequencing of unsorted cryopreserved PBMC covered, on average, about 93,000 T cells per clinical donor. Eleven high schools in the Worcester region of the Western Cape, South Africa, served as enrollment sites for adolescents aged 12 to 18 years. Roughly 10 adolescents infected with M. tuberculosis and around ten uninfected adolescents were chosen and matched for age and sex. Adolescent PBMC were isolated from freshly drawn heparinized blood by density centrifugation and cryopreserved. V is shortened by 6 bases, J by 2 bases, and the region joining them spans 11 bases. Spanning cysteine to phenylalanine, the CDR3 consists of 13 amino acids. The only DNA kept is the CDR3, 39 bases in frame from the first base. From the germline V gene (reference sequence), CDR1 is MNHNY and CDR2 is SVGAGI.

The immunoSEQ multiplex PCR assay was used to generate TCR libraries, with TCR-beta and/or TCR-alpha/delta assays applied to each sample. The Illumina high-throughput platform was used to sequence the amplified TCR libraries. Per the source publication's procedure: Clustering and dimensionality reduction were performed using pairwise TCRdist distances among GMM-specific receptors from ex vivo sorted or in vitro expanded T cells. Each clinical repertoire received a mean NN-distance score, defined as the average TCRdist to the nearest 10% of tetramer-positive reference sequences. To compute GEM TCR motif frequency, the fraction of unique TCRs matching known GEM sequences by V/J usage and CDR3 length was calculated. Active tuberculosis was classified by linear discriminant analysis with leave-one-out cross-validation, implemented in scikit-learn. The source is immuneACCESS, and TCRdb retained only in-frame sequences with V and J called. Part of the clones is not carried over; for the studies checked, unresolved V genes explain less than half of this, and the remainder is unexplained. V and J calls and clone size are those listed in that table; D and trimming were worked out from the DNA. This sample lists tens of thousands of clones; about 96% were detected once. Jointly, the top ten make up approximately 7.9% of the sample.

The rearrangement combines TRBV6-6 with TRBJ2-7; confidence is insufficient to name the D gene. What was sequenced was PBMCs. This clonotype was obtained from a donor between 10 and 35 years old with latent tuberculosis or without tuberculosis infection. The CDR3 reads CASRDQNPYEQYF. The DNA is as follows: TGTGCCAGCAGAGATCAGAACCCCTACGAGCAGTACTTC.